The 10 T cell receptor beta chains below come from one sample, sequenced in a study of cytomegalovirus exposure and HLA in healthy donors (dated by TCRdb to between 2016 and 2019). Library construction relied on the immunoSEQ multiplex PCR assay. A mixture of 60 forward primers for TCR Vbeta segments and 13 reverse primers for TCR Jbeta segments was used in the multiplex PCR. TCRdb provides this immuneACCESS table in a form limited to in-frame rearrangements. Some clones are lacking; in checked studies, under half of them reflect an unresolved V gene, and why the rest are absent is not known. This sample lists about 170,000 clones; around 76% were detected once. Jointly, the top ten make up roughly 6.6% of the sample. What was sequenced was PBMCs. The receptors were gathered from a man aged 35 to 55 in good health and CMV-seropositive.

V gene TRBV6-1 combines with J gene TRBJ2-7; TRBD1 aligns across 9 bases. Germline lookup yields CDR1 MNHNS and CDR2 SASEGT. This CDR3 region has 15 residues. With 5 bases clipped from V and 2 bases from J, the junction kept 7 bases outside the gene matches. The DNA for the CDR3 is TGTGCCAGCAGTCAACCGGGACAGGGCACCTACGAGCAGTACTTC. Its protein is CASSQPGQGTYEQYF.

The rearrangement uses TRBV18 and TRBJ1-6; 10 bases are a match to TRBD1. This CDR3 region has 16 residues. CDR1 is KGHSH and CDR2 is LQKENI in the germline V gene. J was trimmed by 8 bases and V by 4 bases; bases with no gene match: 8. In DNA, the CDR3 is TGTGCCAGCTCACAAGTGACAGGGGGCGTTGATTCACCCCTCCACTTT. Protein: CASSQVTGGVDSPLHF.

The chain combines TRBV6-1 with TRBJ1-1, with D possibly being TRBD1 (6 bases). V was cut by 1 base and J by 11 bases, with 14 bases left in between. The CDR3 is 13 amino acids. The germline gives CDR1 MNHNS, CDR2 SASEGT. CDR3 sequence reads: CASSEVRQGRAFF. The CDR3 coding sequence is TGTGCCAGCAGTGAAGTTAGGCAGGGGCGGGCTTTCTTT.

The V call is TRBV9, the J call TRBJ1-1, with TRBD1 identical over 9 bases. Germline V gene lookup returns CDR1 SGDLS and CDR2 YYNGEE. This CDR3 spans 14 amino acids. Germline trimming cut 3 bases from V and 4 bases from J; bases unmatched to any gene: 4. The CDR3: CASSASQGATEAFF. The CDR3 bases are TGTGCCAGCAGCGCCTCACAGGGGGCCACTGAAGCTTTCTTT.

This clone has a handful of counts. The chain joins TRBV7-6 to TRBJ1-1; TRBD1 aligns across 10 bases. The CDR3 spans 14 residues. J was trimmed by 3 bases and V by 4 bases; bases with no gene match: 2. In germline, CDR1 is SGHVS, CDR2 FNYEAQ. Here the CDR3 reads CASSSGQGYTEAFF. CDR3 DNA: TGTGCCAGCAGCTCGGGACAGGGGTACACTGAAGCTTTCTTT. The full variable domain, completed using reference TRBV7-6 and TRBJ1-1, is GAGVSQSPRYKVTKRGQDVALRCDPISGHVSLYWYRQALGQGPEFLTYFNYEAQQDKSGLPNDRFSAERPEGSISTLTIQRTEQRDSAMYRCASSSGQGYTEAFFGQGTRLTVV.

This clone is a singleton in its sample. The gene calls are TRBV6-4 and TRBJ1-2, with 7 bases fitting TRBD1. The germline CDR1 and CDR2 sequences are MRHNA and SNTAGT. After removal of 6 bases from V and 4 bases from J, the junction contained 8 bases not matched to a gene. The CDR3 sequence is 14 residues long. The CDR3 loop reads CASRPTGQAYGYTF. CDR3 DNA: TGTGCCAGCAGGCCGACAGGGCAGGCCTATGGCTACACCTTC.

This sequence joins TRBV4-1 and TRBJ2-7; TRBD1 aligns across 8 bases. CDR3 length: 14 amino acids. In germline, CDR1 is MGHRA, CDR2 YSYEKL. The V segment lost 4 bases and the J segment 4 bases; nucleotides outside the gene matches: 6. In DNA form, the CDR3 reads TGCGCCAGCAGCCTAAGGACAGGGAAATACGAGCAGTACTTC. This gives the protein CASSLRTGKYEQYF.

The chain couples TRBV5-4 to TRBJ2-2, with D perhaps TRBD1 (5 bases). This CDR3 comprises 15 residues. The germline gives CDR1 SGHNT, CDR2 YYREEE (reference sequence). Between the trimmed V and J ends, which lost 1 base and 0 bases, there was a span of 7 bases. DNA for the CDR3: TGTGCCAGCAGCTTGAGGGGCGCGAACACCGGGGAGCTGTTTTTT. Protein: CASSLRGANTGELFF.

This chain joins TRBV21-1 and TRBJ1-2. TRBV21-1 is a pseudogene locus. The CDR3 contains 13 residues. CDR3 amino acids: CASSGRDNYGYTF. The CDR3 DNA follows: TGTGCCAGCAGCGGGCGGGACAACTATGGCTACACCTTC.

This chain joins TRBV7-2 and TRBJ2-7; 9 nucleotides agree with TRBD1. The V gene's germline CDR1 is SGHTA and CDR2 FQGNSA. Germline trimming cut 7 bases from V and 2 bases from J; bases unmatched to any gene: 9. The CDR3 covers 15 residues. CDR3 in DNA: TGTGCCAGCAACCCGGGACAGGGTAATGCCTACGAGCAGTACTTC. Protein sequence: CASNPGQGNAYEQYF.